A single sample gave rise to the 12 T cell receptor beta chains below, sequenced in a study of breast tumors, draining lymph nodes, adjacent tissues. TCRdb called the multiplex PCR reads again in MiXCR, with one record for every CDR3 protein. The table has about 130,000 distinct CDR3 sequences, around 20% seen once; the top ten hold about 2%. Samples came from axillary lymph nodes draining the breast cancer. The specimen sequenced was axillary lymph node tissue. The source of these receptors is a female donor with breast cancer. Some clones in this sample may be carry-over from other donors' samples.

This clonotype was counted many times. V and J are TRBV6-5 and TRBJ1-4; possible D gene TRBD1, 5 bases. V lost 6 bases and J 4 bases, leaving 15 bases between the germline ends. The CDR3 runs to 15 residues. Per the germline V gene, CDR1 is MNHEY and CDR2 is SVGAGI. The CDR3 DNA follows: TGTGCCAGCAGGACTTCGACAGCTGATAATGAAAAACTGTTTTTT. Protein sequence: CASRTSTADNEKLFF.

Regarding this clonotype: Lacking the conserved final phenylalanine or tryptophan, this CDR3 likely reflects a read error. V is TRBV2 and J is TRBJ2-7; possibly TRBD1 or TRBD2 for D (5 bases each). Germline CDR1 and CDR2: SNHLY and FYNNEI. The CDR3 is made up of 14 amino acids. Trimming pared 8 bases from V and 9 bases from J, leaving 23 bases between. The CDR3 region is CASSRWGTGRGQYS. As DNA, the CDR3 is TGTGCCAGCTCCCGGTGGGGGACGGGCCGCGGGCAGTACTCC.

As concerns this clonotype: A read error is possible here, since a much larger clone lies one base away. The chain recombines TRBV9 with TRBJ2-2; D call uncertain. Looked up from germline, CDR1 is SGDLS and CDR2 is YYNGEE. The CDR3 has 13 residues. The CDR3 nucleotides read TGTGCCAGCGGCGTCCGGTGGGCCGGGGAGCTGTTTTTT. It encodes CASGVRWAGELFF. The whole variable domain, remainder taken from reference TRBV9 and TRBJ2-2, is DSGVTQTPKHLITATGQRVTLRCSPRSGDLSVYWYQQSLDQGLQFLIQYYNGEERAKGNILERFSAQQFPDLHSELNLSSLELGDSALYFCASGVRWAGELFFGEGSRLTVL.

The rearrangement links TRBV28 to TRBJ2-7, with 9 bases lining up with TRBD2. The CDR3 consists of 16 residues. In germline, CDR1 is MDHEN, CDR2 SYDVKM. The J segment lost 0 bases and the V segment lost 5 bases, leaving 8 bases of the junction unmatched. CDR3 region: CASSPPSGDFSYEQYF. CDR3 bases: TGTGCCAGCAGTCCCCCTAGCGGGGACTTCTCCTACGAGCAGTACTTC.

The CDR3 here is CSASDGTGREELFF. The CDR3 coding sequence is TGCAGCGCCTCCGACGGGACAGGGAGGGAAGAACTGTTTTTT. V gene TRBV20-1 combines with J gene TRBJ1-4; TRBD1 matches 9 bases. The CDR3 is made up of 14 amino acids. Germline CDR1 is DFQATT and CDR2 is SNEGSKA (reference sequence).

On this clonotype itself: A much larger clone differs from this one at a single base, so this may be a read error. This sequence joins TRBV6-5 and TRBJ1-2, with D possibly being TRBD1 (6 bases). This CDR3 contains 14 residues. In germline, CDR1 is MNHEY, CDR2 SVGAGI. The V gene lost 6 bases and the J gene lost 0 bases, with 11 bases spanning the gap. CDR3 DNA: TGTGCCAGCAGCCAGGGGTCCTCTAACTATGGCTACACCTTC. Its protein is CASSQGSSNYGYTF.

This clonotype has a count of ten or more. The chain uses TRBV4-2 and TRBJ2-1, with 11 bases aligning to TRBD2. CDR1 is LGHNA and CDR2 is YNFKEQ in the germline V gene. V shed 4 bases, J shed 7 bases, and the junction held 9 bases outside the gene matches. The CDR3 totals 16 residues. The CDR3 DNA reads TGTGCCAGCAGCCCGGTTGGCCTAGCGGGAGGAAATGAGCAGTTCTTC. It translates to CASSPVGLAGGNEQFF.

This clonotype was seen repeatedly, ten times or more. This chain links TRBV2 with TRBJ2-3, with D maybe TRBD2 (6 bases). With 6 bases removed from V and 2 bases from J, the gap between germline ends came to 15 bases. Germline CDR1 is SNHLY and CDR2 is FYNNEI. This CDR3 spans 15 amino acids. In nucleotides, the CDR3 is TGTGCCAGCAGAGACGCTGGGGGGAACACAGATACGCAGTATTTT. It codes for CASRDAGGNTDTQYF.

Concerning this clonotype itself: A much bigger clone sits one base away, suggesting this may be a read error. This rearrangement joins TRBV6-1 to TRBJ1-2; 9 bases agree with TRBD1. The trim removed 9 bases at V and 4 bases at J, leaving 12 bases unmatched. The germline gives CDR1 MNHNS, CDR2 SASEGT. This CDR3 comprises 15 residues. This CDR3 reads CASSLGDRATYGYTF. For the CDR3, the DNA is TGTGCCAGTTCCTTAGGGGACAGGGCTACCTATGGCTACACCTTC.

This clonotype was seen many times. The CDR3 protein is CASSIAGGIYNEQFF. The CDR3 DNA reads TGTGCCAGTAGTATAGCGGGAGGCATCTACAATGAGCAGTTCTTC. This chain connects TRBV19 to TRBJ2-1, with 7 bases aligning to TRBD2. In germline, CDR1 is LNHDA, CDR2 SQIVND (reference sequence). V lost 1 base to trimming and J lost 3 bases; unmatched junction nucleotides: 3. CDR3 length: 15 residues.

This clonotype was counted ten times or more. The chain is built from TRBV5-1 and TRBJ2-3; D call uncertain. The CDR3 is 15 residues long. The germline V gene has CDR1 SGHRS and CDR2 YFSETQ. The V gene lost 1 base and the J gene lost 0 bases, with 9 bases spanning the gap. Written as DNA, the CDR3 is TGCGCCAGCAGCTTGCTCGGTACTAGCACAGATACGCAGTATTTT. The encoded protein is CASSLLGTSTDTQYF. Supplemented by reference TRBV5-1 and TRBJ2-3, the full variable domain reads KAGVTQTPRYLIKTRGQQVTLSCSPISGHRSVSWYQQTPGQGLQFLFEYFSETQRNKGNFPGRFSGRQFSNSRSEMNVSTLELGDSALYLCASSLLGTSTDTQYFGPGTRLTVL.

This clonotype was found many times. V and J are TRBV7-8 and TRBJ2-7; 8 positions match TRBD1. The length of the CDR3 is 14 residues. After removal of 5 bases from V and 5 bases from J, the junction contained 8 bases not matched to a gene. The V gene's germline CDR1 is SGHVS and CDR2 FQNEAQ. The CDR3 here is CASSPTGAQDEQYF. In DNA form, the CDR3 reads TGTGCCAGCAGCCCGACAGGGGCCCAGGACGAGCAGTACTTC.